The source of this T cell receptor beta chain is a study of regulatory T cells in long-lasting Graves disease (dated by TCRdb to the early 2020s). Some background on the complete study: Persistent Graves' disease meant more than 5 years of antithyroid drug treatment with TSH receptor autoantibodies that stayed positive. In the clinical cohort, patients with persistent Graves' disease had used antithyroid drugs for an average of about 9.3 years. The study took place in China and was registered as a clinical trial. TCR sequencing covered some 13 persistent and around 20 newly diagnosed Graves' disease patients, some 33 samples in total. Persistent Graves' disease patients were compared with newly diagnosed Graves' disease patients by peripheral blood TCR sequencing and RNA sequencing. Paper-wide results and their limitations: Compared with newly diagnosed patients, persistent Graves' disease patients had lower TCR Shannon entropy and fewer highly expanded clones, which suggests clonal expansion. Persistent disease showed preferential use of TRBV28, TRBJ1-2 and TRBJ2-5, whereas newly diagnosed disease favored TRBV20-1 and TRBJ2-1. Peripheral blood alone was examined, since thyroid tissue, which constituted the primary lesion, could not be accessed. The authors acknowledged the small sample size as a limitation that may reduce accuracy. More public clonotypes were shared among persistent patients (more than 2,500) than among newly diagnosed patients (roughly 1,000). Sequencing and analysis were restricted to the TCR beta chain.

Library construction relied on multiplex PCR. The sequencing machine was an Illumina HiSeq 4000. CDR3 regions were amplified by Arm-PCR with iRepertoire HTBI primers to construct TCR beta libraries. Gel purification was performed on PCR products prior to sequencing. Per the source publication's procedure: Gene usage analysis of CDR3 amino acid clonotypes relied on the 60 to 65 TRBV and 15 or so TRBJ segments identified across samples. COPE and FqMerger were used to merge the filtered high-quality paired reads into contigs. BLAST was used to align contigs to IMGT TRBV, TRBD and TRBJ reference genes, and CDR3 was defined according to IMGT. Clonotypes above 0.1% frequency were classified as highly expanded clones. Shannon entropy served as the measure of repertoire diversity, while the Gini coefficient captured V-J evenness. A clonotype found in more than one individual was treated as public. TCRdb reran the public reads through fastp at Q25 and MiXCR, keeping productive beta chains. Each record represents a unique CDR3 protein, reported with the most common genes and DNA among its rows. It is TCRdb's table, rather than the study itself, that gives the V and J calls and clone size. The table for this sample lists around 400,000 distinct CDR3 sequences; roughly a fifth of them were counted only once. The ten biggest clones cover around an eighth of the sample.

Reading the label with the study, this specimen's time point is: persistent/refractory GD, antithyroid drugs over 5 years with positive TRAb. For both TCR sequencing and RNA sequencing, RNA was extracted from PBMCs using TRIzol. The diagnosis of Graves' disease was made according to American Thyroid Association guidelines. The patients came from an endocrinology department in Xi'an, China. Each patient gave approximately 10 milliliters of peripheral blood, collected in an EDTA anticoagulant tube. PBMCs were isolated by Ficoll Paque Plus density gradient separation without further T cell sorting. RNA quality was checked with an Agilent 2100 Bioanalyzer and agarose gel, and concentration with a NanoDrop 2000. In regard to this clonotype: Its antigen is unknown. No clone much larger than this one lies a single base away; base qualities are absent.

The CDR3 numbers 17 residues from cysteine through phenylalanine. The entry retains the CDR3 DNA only, 51 bases that are in frame from base 1. The germline V gene specifies KGHDR as CDR1 and SFDVKD as CDR2. Trimming at the junction amounts to 9 bases on V and 2 bases on J, and the germline ends lie 23 bases apart. In this chain, TRBV24-1 is recombined with TRBJ2-3, with TRBD2 tentatively as D gene (5 bases match). This clonotype was sampled from a female donor with Graves disease. The specimen was peripheral blood mononuclear cells (PBMCs), collected when the disease was refractory, from a patient treated with antithyroid drugs. The DNA sequence is TGTGCCACCGCCGGTGGTGCGACTAATCCACTCACAGATACGCAGTATTTT. Its protein is CATAGGATNPLTDTQYF.